These 12 T cell receptor beta chains were all obtained from the same sample, sequenced in a study of radiotherapy plus CTLA-4 blockade in lung cancer. TCRdb's table, derived via immunoSEQ multiplex PCR, lists solely in-frame clones and lacks some. This sample has some 110,000 clones; about 87% occur once, and the top ten carry 6.9%. The sample consisted of peripheral blood, taken from a patient treated with radiotherapy plus ipilimumab. All receptors derive from a human donor with non-small cell lung cancer that progressed on radiotherapy plus ipilimumab.

The gene calls are TRBV9 and TRBJ1-3, with TRBD1 identical over 10 bases. The CDR3 runs to 16 residues. Germline V lookup: CDR1 SGDLS, CDR2 YYNGEE. The trim removed 0 bases at V and 3 bases at J, leaving 3 bases unmatched. The CDR3 nucleotides are TGTGCCAGCAGCGTAGAGGGACAGGGGATTGGAAACACCATATATTTT. Amino acids: CASSVEGQGIGNTIYF.

The chain is built from TRBV7-9 and TRBJ2-5; no definite D call. V was clipped by 5 bases and J by 1 base, with 8 bases between them. Looked up from germline, CDR1 is SEHNR and CDR2 is FQNEAQ (reference sequence). The CDR3 is 13 amino acids. The DNA of the CDR3 is TGTGCCAGCAGCCCCGAGGTCCAAGAGACCCAGTACTTC. Translating it yields CASSPEVQETQYF.

This rearrangement joins TRBV7-9 to TRBJ2-7, with D possibly matching TRBD1 (6 bases). V lost 5 bases and J lost 3, with 14 bases in between. CDR1 SEHNR and CDR2 FQNEAQ come from the germline V gene (reference sequence). The CDR3 contains 14 residues. The CDR3 nucleotides are TGTGCCAGCAGCCCGGACAGATGGAGCTACGAGCAGTACTTC. Its protein product is CASSPDRWSYEQYF.

V and J are TRBV5-1 and TRBJ2-7, with D possibly TRBD1 on 5 matching bases. CDR3 length: 13 amino acids. Trimming took 3 bases from V and 0 from J, leaving 7 bases between them. The germline V gene has CDR1 SGHRS and CDR2 YFSETQ. The CDR3 sequence: CASSWTFSYEQYF. The DNA for the CDR3 is TGCGCCAGCAGCTGGACATTCTCCTACGAGCAGTACTTC.

This chain uses TRBV2 with TRBJ1-1; D is uncertain. The V end was cut by 6 bases, the J end by 8 bases, with 19 bases between. Looked up from germline, CDR1 is SNHLY and CDR2 is FYNNEI. The CDR3 has 14 amino acids. The CDR3 here is CASRAFGLDGEAFF. The CDR3, as DNA: TGTGCCAGCAGGGCTTTCGGGCTAGATGGGGAAGCTTTCTTT.

The chain couples TRBV15 to TRBJ2-3; 11 bases agree with TRBD2. V trimming: 1 base; J trimming: 4 bases; junction bases outside the gene matches: 7. Germline V CDR1 and CDR2: LNHNV, YYDKDF (reference sequence). The CDR3 extends over 17 amino acids. CDR3 amino acids: CATSRGLAGGPADTQYF. The CDR3 region has the DNA TGTGCCACCAGCAGAGGCTTAGCGGGAGGGCCCGCAGATACGCAGTATTTT.

V and J are TRBV7-3 and TRBJ2-7; a weak D match, TRBD2 (5 bases). The V end was cut by 3 bases, the J end by 0 bases, with 9 bases between. The CDR3 covers 14 residues. Germline V gene lookup returns CDR1 SGHTA and CDR2 FQGTGA. The CDR3 nucleotides are TGTGCCAGCAGCTTCTCGGGGAACTCCTACGAGCAGTACTTC. Translation: CASSFSGNSYEQYF.

The CDR3 nucleotides read TGTGCCAGCAGCTTAACCGGAAGTAGCGGGAGGGCCACATATTATTACGAGCAGTACTTC. It yields the protein CASSLTGSSGRATYYYEQYF. V usage is TRBV7-3 and J usage is TRBJ2-7, with 11 bases fitting TRBD2. The CDR3 is made up of 20 amino acids. J was trimmed by 4 bases and V by 0 bases; bases with no gene match: 17. Per the germline V gene, CDR1 is SGHTA and CDR2 is FQGTGA.

The chain joins TRBV4-2 to TRBJ1-4; D is possibly TRBD1 (5 bases). CDR3 length equals 17 residues. Germline assignment: CDR1 LGHNA and CDR2 YNFKEQ. V dropped 1 base and J dropped 0 bases, with 12 bases sitting between them. In DNA form, the CDR3 reads TGTGCCAGCAGCCAAGGTCAAGCGGGGGCAACTAATGAAAAACTGTTTTTT. Translated, it gives CASSQGQAGATNEKLFF.

V and J are TRBV5-1 and TRBJ2-7; 7 bases are shared with TRBD1. The CDR3 sequence is 15 residues long. CDR1 and CDR2 (germline): SGHRS, YFSETQ. V was pared by 6 bases and J by 5 bases, with 14 bases of the junction left unmatched. The CDR3 spells CASTRGTGPNHEQYF. The CDR3 nucleotides read TGCGCCAGCACCAGGGGGACCGGCCCTAACCACGAGCAGTACTTC.

The chain employs TRBV28 and TRBJ1-5; weak D call: TRBD1 (5 bases). V was shortened by 5 bases and J by 3 bases, with 14 bases between the two germline ends. The CDR3 spans 15 residues. CDR1 MDHEN and CDR2 SYDVKM come from the germline V gene. CDR3 protein: CASSRLEGVNQPQHF. In DNA form, the CDR3 reads TGTGCCAGCAGTCGCCTAGAAGGGGTCAATCAGCCCCAGCATTTT.

In its sample, this clone was seen once. The V gene is TRBV6-5, the J gene TRBJ2-5; D is undetermined. V lost 2 bases and J 2 bases, leaving 12 bases between the germline ends. The CDR3 covers 15 residues. Germline CDR1 and CDR2: MNHEY and SVGAGI. The DNA of the CDR3 is TGTGCCAGCAGTTACAATAGTCTGGGTCAAGAGACCCAGTACTTC. This translates into CASSYNSLGQETQYF.